The clone carrying this T cell receptor (beta chain) was seen a single time. The sample belongs to a study of cytomegalovirus exposure and HLA in healthy donors. Germline CDR1 MGHDK, CDR2 SYGVNS. The CDR3 length is 14 residues. The germline V and J ends were trimmed by 5 bases and 5 bases, with 12 bases remaining between them. In the PCR, 60 Vbeta and 13 Jbeta primers were used. Produced via immunoSEQ multiplex PCR; TCRdb's table is partial and in-frame only. The table records more than 110,000 clones, about 75% of them present only once. The sequence was collected from a man between 25 and 39 years old in good health and CMV-seronegative. The chain links TRBV25-1 to TRBJ1-4; tentatively, D is TRBD1 (5 bases). Sequences were obtained from PBMCs. The CDR3 DNA reads as TGTGCCAGCAGTTGGGGGGGACTCAATGAAAAACTGTTTTTT. The encoded protein is CASSWGGLNEKLFF. The full variable domain, completed using reference TRBV25-1 and TRBJ1-4, is EADIYQTPRYLVIGTGKKITLECSQTMGHDKMYWYQQDPGMELHLIHYSYGVNSTEKGDLSSESTVSRIRTEHFPLTLESARPSHTSQYLCASSWGGLNEKLFFGSGTQLSVL.